This T cell receptor beta chain was recorded in a study of T-cell reconstitution after alpha-beta-depleted transplantation in children. Points on this clonotype: What it recognizes is unknown. Possible read error: a much larger clone is one base away.

Unique molecular identifiers were built into the TCRbeta library. TCRdb itself ran the PCR reads through MiXCR, one entry per CDR3 protein. The table lists 300,000 to 400,000 distinct CDR3 sequences, 15% to 20% of them singletons. Study-wide results and limits: The main origin of T-cell counts and diversity one year after transplant was newly produced T cells. High day-60 TCRbeta diversity in some patients came from surviving recipient T cells and thymic progenitors. Reported findings indicate that, about two months after transplant, alpha-beta T cells came from several hundred expanded clones, which were derived from non-depleted graft cells.

CDR1 is MDHEN and CDR2 is SYDVKM in the germline V gene. The CDR3 length is 15 residues. The clonotype comes from a male patient aged 2 to 10 who had a stem cell transplant for acute lymphoblastic leukemia, so the T cells may come from the graft donor. V and J are TRBV28 and TRBJ2-2; TRBD2 aligns across 8 bases. The starting material was PBMCs, mostly from graft donor cells, obtained 360 days after TCRalphabeta/CD19-depleted stem cell transplant. The CDR3: CASSLSGSLTGGLFF. CDR3 bases: TGTGCCAGCAGTCTAAGCGGGAGTCTGACCGGGGGGCTGTTTTTT.